Shown below are 5 T cell receptor beta chains from a single sample sequenced in a study of TET2 disruption in CD19-targeted CAR T cells. Indicated treatment: autologous CTL019 cells: CD19 CAR with 4-1BB and CD3 zeta domains. Their cognate antigens are unknown. Clones were sequenced by immunoSEQ multiplex PCR, and TCRdb holds only the in-frame ones, with some missing. The clone table shows tens of thousands of clones, with the ten largest holding under 2.5%. The sample in question was CD8- CAR+ T cells sorted from cultured blood T cells, obtained for CD19 CAR T cell therapy. The subset was: CD8-negative CAR-positive T cells from the infusion product. These receptors all come from a man between 65 and 85 years old with chronic lymphocytic leukemia.

For this clone: The read ends 3 residues shy of where the CDR3 ends; the end is completed using the germline J gene. This chain uses TRBV6-2 or TRBV6-3 with TRBJ1-2; D may be TRBD1 (6 bases). In germline, CDR1 is MNHEY, CDR2 SVGEGT. The CDR3 length is 14 residues. The CDR3 protein is CASRERGPSYDYTF. CDR3 DNA (partial): TGTGCCAGCAGGGAGCGGGGGCCCTCCTACGAC.

Worth noting for this clone: The CDR3 end lies 3 residues beyond the end of the read and is filled in from the germline J gene. The V call is TRBV19, the J call TRBJ2-5; D is perhaps TRBD2 (7 bases). The CDR3 loop spans 14 amino acids. Germline V gives CDR1 LNHDA, CDR2 SQIVND (reference sequence). Trimming left V 6 bases short and J 4 bases short, with 15 bases between. The sequenced CDR3 bases are TGTGCCAGTAGCCTGGGGGCGGGGGTAGAGACC. It encodes CASSLGAGVET. The full CDR3 protein reads CASSLGAGVETQYF. Filled out from reference TRBV19 and TRBJ2-5, the complete variable domain reads DGGITQSPKYLFRKEGQNVTLSCEQNLNHDAMYWYRQDPGQGLRLIYYSQIVNDFQKGDIAEGYSVSREKKESFPLTVTSAQKNPTAFYLCASSLGAGVETQYFGPGTRLLVL.

On this clone itself: The sequenced fragment ends 3 residues before the CDR3 boundary, so the rest is inferred from the germline J gene. V usage is TRBV11-1 and J usage is TRBJ2-7, with D tentatively TRBD2 (5 bases). The germline CDR1 and CDR2 sequences are SGHAT and FQDESV (reference sequence). This CDR3 region has 14 residues. V lost 6 bases and J lost 0, with 12 bases in between. The chain's CDR3 is CASSPGTSSYEQYF. CDR3 DNA, as far as it was read: TGTGCCAGCAGTCCGGGCACTAGCTCCTACGAG.

In the case of this clone: The DNA ends 3 residues before the CDR3 does, and the rest of the CDR3 is filled in from the germline J gene. The V gene is TRBV9, the J gene TRBJ1-3, with D possibly being TRBD1 (6 bases). The V gene lost 0 bases and the J gene lost 0 bases, with 10 bases spanning the gap. There are 16 residues in the CDR3. The V gene's germline CDR1 is SGDLS and CDR2 YYNGEE. CDR3 loop: CASSVGTGISGNTIYF. Partial CDR3 DNA: TGTGCCAGCAGCGTAGGTACAGGGATCTCTGGAAACACC.

About this clone: The CDR3 end is not reached by the read, which stops 3 residues before it; the germline J gene fills it in. Additional DNA sequences in this sample encode the identical CDR3. J is TRBJ1-3 and V is TRBV20-1, with 9 nucleotides matching TRBD1. V lost 2 bases, J lost 0 bases, and 8 bases stayed unmatched. CDR1 and CDR2 from the germline V gene are DFQATT and SNEGSKA (reference sequence). CDR3 length: 17 amino acids. The part of the CDR3 DNA that was read is TGCAGTGCTAGAAATCCGGGACAGGGACTCTCTGGAAACACC. Encoded protein: CSARNPGQGLSGNT. The CDR3, in full, reads CSARNPGQGLSGNTIYF.